The 2 T cell receptor beta chains presented below share a single source sample, sequenced in a study of tumor-infiltrating lymphocytes in primary liver carcinoma. Without any cell sorting, 20-30 mg of bulk tissue yielded co-extracted RNA and DNA. A constant-region primer primed TCR beta cDNA synthesis from about 490 ng of total RNA. Three-round nested multiplex PCR performed with slightly modified ARM-PCR produced the TCR beta libraries. Amplification in the first two PCR rounds was performed using TRBV1-TRBV30 forward primers and a C-beta reverse primer for roughly 9 cycles each. TCRdb itself ran the multiplex PCR reads through MiXCR, one entry per CDR3 protein. This table has roughly 120,000 distinct CDR3 sequences, around 65% appearing once. Material for sequencing was tumor-adjacent normal liver tissue. The origin of the receptors is a woman aged 60 to 75 with primary liver carcinoma and hepatitis B virus infection.

This chain links TRBV12-3 or TRBV12-4 with TRBJ1-1; D gene unclear. V was trimmed by 7 bases and J by 0 bases, leaving 12 bases between them. CDR3 length: 14 residues. Here the CDR3 DNA reads TGTGCCAGCAATCAAACGAAGATGAACACTGAAGCTTTCTTT. Its protein product is CASNQTKMNTEAFF.

A remark on this clonotype: A junction end diverges from the germline sequence, so it may reflect a read error. The rearrangement joins TRBV6-5 to TRBJ2-7; D gene uncertain. The CDR3 runs to 14 residues. Germline CDR1 MNHEY, CDR2 SVGAGI. CDR3 protein: CVSSAIDHSYEQYF. The CDR3 bases are TGTGTCAGCAGTGCAATTGACCACTCCTACGAGCAGTACTTC.